The rows below give T cell receptor beta chains drawn from one sample of a study of a mutant IDH1 vaccine in newly diagnosed glioma. Some clones are missing from TCRdb's copy, which holds only in-frame ones; the method was immunoSEQ multiplex PCR. Here the sample spans some 60,000 clones, about 90% being singletons. Their target antigens are unknown. Sequences were derived from PBMCs, sampled from a glioma patient whose treatment included an IDH1 peptide vaccine. The receptors shown here come from a middle-aged woman with glioma. Both conserved end residues are part of each CDR3. The D gene is left open where the match is weak. Clone size is not always given. Where it is, it says once, few, many or a class for expanded clones.

v_gene: TRBV5-6; d_gene: NA; abundance: NA; j_gene: TRBJ2-5; CDR3nt: TGTGCCAGCAGCTTTTCTAGCTCGGAGACCCAGTACTTC; CDR3aa: CASSFSSSETQYF
v_gene: TRBV7-9; d_gene: TRBD1; abundance: NA; j_gene: TRBJ2-3; CDR3nt: TGTGCCAGCGTGAGGGGACAGGGTTCAATCGATACGCAGTATTTT; CDR3aa: CASVRGQGSIDTQYF
v_gene: TRBV6-1; d_gene: TRBD1; abundance: NA; j_gene: TRBJ2-6; CDR3nt: TGTGCCAGCAGTGGTCAGACAGGGTCTGGGGCCAACGTCCTGACTTTC; CDR3aa: CASSGQTGSGANVLTF
v_gene: TRBV5-4; d_gene: TRBD2; abundance: NA; j_gene: TRBJ2-5; CDR3nt: TGTGCCAGCAGCTTTTCCGGGACTAAAGAGACCCAGTACTTC; CDR3aa: CASSFSGTKETQYF
v_gene: TRBV29-1; d_gene: NA; abundance: NA; j_gene: TRBJ2-5; CDR3nt: TGCAGCGTTGGGGGACCTAGGGTGGAGACCCAGTACTTC; CDR3aa: CSVGGPRVETQYF
v_gene: TRBV6-5; d_gene: NA; abundance: NA; j_gene: TRBJ1-2; CDR3nt: TGTGCCAGCAGTTACTCGCAACAGGCGTCCTATGGCTACACCTTC; CDR3aa: CASSYSQQASYGYTF
v_gene: TRBV7-9; d_gene: TRBD1; abundance: NA; j_gene: TRBJ1-4; CDR3nt: TGTGCCAGCAGCCCTGCGGACAGGGGCGAAAAACTGTTTTTT; CDR3aa: CASSPADRGEKLFF
v_gene: TRBV4-3; d_gene: TRBD2; abundance: NA; j_gene: TRBJ2-3; CDR3nt: TGCGCCAGCAGCCAAGATGCACGGCGGGGAGGGAACCAGTATTTT; CDR3aa: CASSQDARRGGNQYF
v_gene: TRBV5-6; d_gene: NA; abundance: few; j_gene: TRBJ1-6; CDR3nt: TGTGCCAGCAGCTTGTATACCGGGGTGCTTTCACCCCTCCACTTT; CDR3aa: CASSLYTGVLSPLHF
v_gene: TRBV7-8; d_gene: NA; abundance: NA; j_gene: TRBJ2-1; CDR3nt: TGTGCCAGCAGCTCGTCCGCAGGAGGGAGATACAATGAGCAGTTCTTC; CDR3aa: CASSSSAGGRYNEQFF
v_gene: TRBV6-1; d_gene: TRBD1; abundance: once; j_gene: TRBJ1-1; CDR3nt: TGTGCCAGCAGTGAAATAGGGACAGGGACTGAAGCTTTCTTT; CDR3aa: CASSEIGTGTEAFF
v_gene: TRBV5-5; d_gene: NA; abundance: NA; j_gene: TRBJ2-1; CDR3nt: TGTGCCAGCAGCTTGGAGGGAGGTTGGGCCAATGAGCAGTTCTTC; CDR3aa: CASSLEGGWANEQFF
v_gene: TRBV13; d_gene: NA; abundance: NA; j_gene: TRBJ1-4; CDR3nt: TGTGCCAGCAGCACCAGGGGTAGGGAAAAACTGTTTTTT; CDR3aa: CASSTRGREKLFF
v_gene: TRBV5-5; d_gene: NA; abundance: NA; j_gene: TRBJ1-3; CDR3nt: TGTGCCAGCAGTTCTACGCCCAGCTCTGGAAACACCATATATTTT; CDR3aa: CASSSTPSSGNTIYF
v_gene: TRBV4-1; d_gene: TRBD1; abundance: NA; j_gene: TRBJ2-3; CDR3nt: TGCGCCAGCAGCCAAGAGATCAGGGGGACAGGGCAACATACGCAGTATTTT; CDR3aa: CASSQEIRGTGQHTQYF
v_gene: TRBV7-2; d_gene: TRBD2; abundance: NA; j_gene: TRBJ2-3; CDR3nt: TGTGCCAGCAGCCTAGCGGGAGGGAGCACAGATACGCAGTATTTT; CDR3aa: CASSLAGGSTDTQYF
v_gene: TRBV4-2; d_gene: NA; abundance: NA; j_gene: TRBJ1-1; CDR3nt: TGTGCCAGCAGCCAGGATACAGGGCACACTGAAGCTTTCTTT; CDR3aa: CASSQDTGHTEAFF
v_gene: TRBV6-1; d_gene: NA; abundance: NA; j_gene: TRBJ1-5; CDR3nt: TGTGCCAGCAGTGGGTACGCGGTTAGCAATCAGCCCCAGCATTTT; CDR3aa: CASSGYAVSNQPQHF
v_gene: TRBV7-8; d_gene: TRBD1; abundance: NA; j_gene: TRBJ2-6; CDR3nt: TGTGCCAGCAGGGGACAGGGGGCCTACATCTCTGGGGCCAACGTCCTGACTTTC; CDR3aa: CASRGQGAYISGANVLTF
v_gene: TRBV28; d_gene: TRBD2; abundance: NA; j_gene: TRBJ2-7; CDR3nt: TGTGCCAGCAGTTTATTGGATAGCGGGAGGGTCTCCTACGAGCAGTACTTC; CDR3aa: CASSLLDSGRVSYEQYF
v_gene: TRBV11-1; d_gene: NA; abundance: NA; j_gene: TRBJ2-7; CDR3nt: TGTGCCAGCAGCTTAGCGAGGGACGAGCAGTACTTC; CDR3aa: CASSLARDEQYF
v_gene: TRBV18; d_gene: TRBD1; abundance: once; j_gene: TRBJ1-1; CDR3nt: TGTGCCAGCTCACGCACAGGGGCGAACACTGAAGCTTTCTTT; CDR3aa: CASSRTGANTEAFF
v_gene: TRBV6-1; d_gene: NA; abundance: NA; j_gene: TRBJ2-3; CDR3nt: TGTGCCAGCAGTGAGGCGTTTCTCACAGATACGCAGTATTTT; CDR3aa: CASSEAFLTDTQYF
v_gene: TRBV19; d_gene: TRBD2; abundance: NA; j_gene: TRBJ2-7; CDR3nt: TGTGCCAGTAGCATCTTGGGAGGGTCCTACGAGCAGTACTTC; CDR3aa: CASSILGGSYEQYF
v_gene: TRBV7-2; d_gene: NA; abundance: NA; j_gene: TRBJ1-1; CDR3nt: TGTGCCAGCAGCTTAGAGCCTGGCGGTGAAGCTTTCTTT; CDR3aa: CASSLEPGGEAFF
v_gene: TRBV2; d_gene: TRBD2; abundance: NA; j_gene: TRBJ2-1; CDR3nt: TGTGCCAGCAGTGAAGTACGAGCGGGAGGAAGGGGCAATGAGCAGTTCTTC; CDR3aa: CASSEVRAGGRGNEQFF
v_gene: TRBV30; d_gene: NA; abundance: NA; j_gene: TRBJ2-5; CDR3nt: TGTGCCTGGGATTTTCGGGGCGACGTATTGGAGACCCAGTACTTC; CDR3aa: CAWDFRGDVLETQYF
v_gene: TRBV6-5; d_gene: NA; abundance: NA; j_gene: TRBJ2-7; CDR3nt: TGTGCCAGCAGTCCCGACATCTTGAGCTCCTACGAGCAGTACTTC; CDR3aa: CASSPDILSSYEQYF